One T cell receptor beta chain is described in this entry. In the authors' methods: The assay estimated nucleated cells by amplifying reference gene primers. Some clones are missing from TCRdb's copy, which holds only in-frame ones; the method was immunoSEQ multiplex PCR. The V and J calls and clone size come from that table; D and trimming were worked out from the DNA. The sample carries about 300,000 clones, around 88% recorded once. This entry belongs to a study of blood T cell repertoires in COVID-19. Study background: From the United States, Italy and Spain came samples of acute and convalescent COVID-19.

This CDR3 comprises 15 residues. Germline V CDR1 and CDR2: SGHDT, YYEEEE. Germline trimming cut 0 bases from V and 3 bases from J; bases unmatched to any gene: 4. V gene TRBV5-6 combines with J gene TRBJ2-7, with 9 bases lining up with TRBD1. Sequenced: peripheral blood. This sequence was found in a woman aged 30 to 39 who had recovered from COVID-19. CDR3 amino acids: CASSLVGDRVYEQYF. The CDR3 nucleotides are TGTGCCAGCAGCTTGGTAGGGGACAGGGTCTACGAGCAGTACTTC.